The 6 T cell receptor beta chains given below trace back to one sample, sequenced in a study of CD8 T cells in Susac syndrome. RNA totalling roughly 0.45 to 1 ug underwent reverse transcription with random hexamers. Using its own MiXCR run on the immunoSEQ multiplex PCR reads, TCRdb lists one record per CDR3 protein. This sample has approximately 200,000 distinct CDR3 sequences, with around 95% found just once. Sequencing was done on a sample of CD4+ T cells from PBMCs. These TCRs come from a human donor with multiple sclerosis.

The chain uses TRBV2 and TRBJ2-3; no clear D gene. With 2 bases removed from V and 6 bases from J, the gap between germline ends came to 12 bases. Germline CDR1 reads SNHLY; CDR2 reads FYNNEI. This CDR3 has 14 residues. This CDR3 reads CASSERAVRDTQYF. CDR3 bases: TGTGCCAGCAGTGAACGAGCCGTCCGGGATACGCAGTATTTT. Together with reference TRBV2 and TRBJ2-3, the CDR3 gives the full variable domain: EPEVTQTPSHQVTQMGQEVILRCVPISNHLYFYWYRQILGQKVEFLVSFYNNEISEKSEIFDDQFSVERPDGSNFTLKIRSTKLEDSAMYFCASSERAVRDTQYFGPGTRLTVL.

The V and J genes are TRBV7-9 and TRBJ2-3; D perhaps matches TRBD2 (5 bases). The germline gives CDR1 SEHNR, CDR2 FQNEAQ (reference sequence). The V end lost 5 bases, the J end lost 5 bases, and 17 bases lay between the germline ends. The CDR3 covers 15 residues. CDR3 protein: CASSPLPRRGDTQYF. CDR3 DNA sequence: TGTGCCAGCAGCCCCCTCCCGAGACGGGGAGATACGCAGTATTTT.

The chain employs TRBV5-6 and TRBJ2-7; D call uncertain. CDR3 length: 15 amino acids. The V gene's germline CDR1 is SGHDT and CDR2 YYEEEE. V was cut by 4 bases and J by 0 bases, with 14 bases left in between. The CDR3 sequence is CASSRGVGDSYEQYF. CDR3 coding DNA: TGTGCCAGCAGCCGTGGGGTGGGCGACTCCTACGAGCAGTACTTC.

The CDR3 protein is CASSLRTSDLSYEQYV. In DNA, the CDR3 is TGCGCCAGCAGTCTCAGGACTAGCGACCTATCCTACGAGCAGTACGTC. This chain connects TRBV23-1 to TRBJ2-7; 9 bases align to TRBD2. TRBV23-1 is designated an ORF whose function remains uncertain. The CDR3 length is 16 residues. V dropped 4 bases and J dropped 1; count of bases not matched to a gene: 8.

J is TRBJ2-7 and V is TRBV7-9; the D gene is possibly TRBD1 (6 bases). Deletions cut 5 bases from V and 2 bases from J, with 10 bases between. The CDR3 is 13 amino acids. Germline CDR1 SEHNR, CDR2 FQNEAQ (reference sequence). For the CDR3, the DNA is TGTGCCAGCAGCACGGACAGCGCCTACGAGCAGTACTTC. Translated: CASSTDSAYEQYF.

CDR3 amino acids: CSARSLLAGENSYNEQFF. CDR3 nucleotides: TGCAGTGCTAGATCCCTACTAGCGGGGGAGAACTCCTACAATGAGCAGTTCTTC. J is TRBJ2-1 and V is TRBV20-1; the match to TRBD2 covers 11 bases. The CDR3 has 18 amino acids. CDR1 and CDR2 (germline): DFQATT, SNEGSKA (reference sequence). Unmatched junction bases numbered 9, after V lost 2 bases and J lost 0 bases.